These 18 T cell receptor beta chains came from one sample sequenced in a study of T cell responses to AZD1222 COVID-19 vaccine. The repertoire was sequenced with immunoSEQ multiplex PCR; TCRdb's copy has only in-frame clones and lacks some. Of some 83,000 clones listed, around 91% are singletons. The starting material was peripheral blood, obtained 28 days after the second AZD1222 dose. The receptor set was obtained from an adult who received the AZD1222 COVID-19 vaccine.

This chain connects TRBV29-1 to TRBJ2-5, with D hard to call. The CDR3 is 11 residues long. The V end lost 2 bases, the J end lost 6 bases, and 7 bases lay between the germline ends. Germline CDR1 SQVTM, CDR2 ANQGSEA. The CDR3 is CSVEFGQTQYF. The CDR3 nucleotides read TGCAGCGTTGAATTTGGGCAGACCCAGTACTTC.

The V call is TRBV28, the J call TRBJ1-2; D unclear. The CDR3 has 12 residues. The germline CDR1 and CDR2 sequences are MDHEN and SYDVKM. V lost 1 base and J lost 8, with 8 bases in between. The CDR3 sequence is CASSLSQYGYTF. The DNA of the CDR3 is TGTGCCAGCAGTTTATCCCAGTACGGCTACACCTTC.

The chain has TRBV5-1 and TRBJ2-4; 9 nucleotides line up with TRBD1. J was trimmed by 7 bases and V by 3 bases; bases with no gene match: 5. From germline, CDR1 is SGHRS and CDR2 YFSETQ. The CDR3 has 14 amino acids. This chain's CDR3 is CASSYGTGRNIQYF. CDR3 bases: TGCGCCAGCAGCTATGGGACAGGGAGGAACATTCAGTACTTC.

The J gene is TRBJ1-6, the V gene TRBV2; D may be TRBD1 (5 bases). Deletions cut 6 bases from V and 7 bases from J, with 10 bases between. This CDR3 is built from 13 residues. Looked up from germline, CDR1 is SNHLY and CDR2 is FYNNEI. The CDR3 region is CASSRGDNSPLHF. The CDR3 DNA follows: TGTGCCAGCAGCCGGGGCGACAATTCACCCCTCCACTTT.

CDR3 protein: CASSLGTGMNTEAFF. In DNA form, the CDR3 reads TGCGCCAGCAGCTTGGGGACAGGGATGAACACTGAAGCTTTCTTT. The rearrangement uses TRBV5-1 and TRBJ1-1; 8 bases are a match to TRBD1. Germline V CDR1 and CDR2: SGHRS, YFSETQ. CDR3 length equals 15 residues. V shed 0 bases and J 0 bases; nucleotides not matched to a gene: 1.

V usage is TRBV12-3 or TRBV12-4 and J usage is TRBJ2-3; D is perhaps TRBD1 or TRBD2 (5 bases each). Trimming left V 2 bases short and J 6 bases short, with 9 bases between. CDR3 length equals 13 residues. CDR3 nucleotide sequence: TGTGCCAGCAGTTTAAGAGGGGCCGATACGCAGTATTTT. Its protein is CASSLRGADTQYF.

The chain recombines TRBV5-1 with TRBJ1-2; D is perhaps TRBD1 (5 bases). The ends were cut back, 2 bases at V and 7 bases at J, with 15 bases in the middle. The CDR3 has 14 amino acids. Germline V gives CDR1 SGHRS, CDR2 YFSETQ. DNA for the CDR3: TGCGCCAGCAGCTTAGCTCGGCAGGGACGTGGCTACACCTTC. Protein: CASSLARQGRGYTF.

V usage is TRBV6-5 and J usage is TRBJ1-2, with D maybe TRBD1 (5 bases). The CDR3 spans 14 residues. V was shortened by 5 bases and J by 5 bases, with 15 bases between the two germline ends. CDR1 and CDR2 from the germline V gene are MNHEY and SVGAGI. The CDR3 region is CASSTGGLSYGYTF. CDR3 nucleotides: TGTGCCAGCAGTACGGGGGGGTTATCGTATGGCTACACCTTC.

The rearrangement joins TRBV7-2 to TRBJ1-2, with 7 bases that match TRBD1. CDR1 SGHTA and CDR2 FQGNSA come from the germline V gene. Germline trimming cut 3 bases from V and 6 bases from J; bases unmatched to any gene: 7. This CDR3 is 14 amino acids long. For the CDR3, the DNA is TGTGCCAGCAGCTTGGCACAGGGGCAGGATGGCTACACCTTC. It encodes CASSLAQGQDGYTF.

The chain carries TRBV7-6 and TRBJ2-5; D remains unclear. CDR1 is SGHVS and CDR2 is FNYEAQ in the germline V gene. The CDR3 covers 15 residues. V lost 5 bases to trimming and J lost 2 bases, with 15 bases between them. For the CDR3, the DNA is TGTGCCAGCAGCGAACGCCGGGCTCAACAAGAGACCCAGTACTTC. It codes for CASSERRAQQETQYF.

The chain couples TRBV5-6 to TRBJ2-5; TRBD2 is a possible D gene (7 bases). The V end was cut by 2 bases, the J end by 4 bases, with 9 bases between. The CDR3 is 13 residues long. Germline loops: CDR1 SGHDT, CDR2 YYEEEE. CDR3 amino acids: CASSFGGRETQYF. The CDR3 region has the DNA TGTGCCAGCAGCTTCGGGGGGCGAGAGACCCAGTACTTC.

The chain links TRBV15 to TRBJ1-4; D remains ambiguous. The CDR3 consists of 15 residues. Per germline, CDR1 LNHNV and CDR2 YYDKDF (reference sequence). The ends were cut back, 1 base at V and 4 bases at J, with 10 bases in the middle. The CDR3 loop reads CATSRVTGVNEKLFF. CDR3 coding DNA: TGTGCCACCAGCAGAGTGACGGGAGTTAATGAAAAACTGTTTTTT. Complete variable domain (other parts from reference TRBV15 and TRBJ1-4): DAMVIQNPRYQVTQFGKPVTLSCSQTLNHNVMYWYQQKSSQAPKLLFHYYDKDFNNEADTPDNFQSRRPNTSFCFLDIRSPGLGDTAMYLCATSRVTGVNEKLFFGSGTQLSVL.

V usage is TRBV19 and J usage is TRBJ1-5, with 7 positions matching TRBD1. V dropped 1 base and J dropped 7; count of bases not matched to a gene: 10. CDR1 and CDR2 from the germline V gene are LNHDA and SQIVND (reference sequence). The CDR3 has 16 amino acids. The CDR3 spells CASSIGQGLLWQPQHF. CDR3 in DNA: TGTGCCAGTAGTATAGGACAGGGCCTTCTTTGGCAGCCCCAGCATTTT. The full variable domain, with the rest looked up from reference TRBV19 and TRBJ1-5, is DGGITQSPKYLFRKEGQNVTLSCEQNLNHDAMYWYRQDPGQGLRLIYYSQIVNDFQKGDIAEGYSVSREKKESFPLTVTSAQKNPTAFYLCASSIGQGLLWQPQHFGDGTRLSIL.

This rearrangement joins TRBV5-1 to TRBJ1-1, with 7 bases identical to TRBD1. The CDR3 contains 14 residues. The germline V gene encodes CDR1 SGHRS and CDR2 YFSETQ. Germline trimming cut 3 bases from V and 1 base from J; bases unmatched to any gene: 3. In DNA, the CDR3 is TGCGCCAGCAGCTGGGGGACAGCGAACACTGAAGCTTTCTTT. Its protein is CASSWGTANTEAFF.

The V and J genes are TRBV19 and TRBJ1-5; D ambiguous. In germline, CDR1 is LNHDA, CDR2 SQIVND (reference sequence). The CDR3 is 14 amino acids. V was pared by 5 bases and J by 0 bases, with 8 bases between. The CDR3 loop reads CASSWEGSNQPQHF. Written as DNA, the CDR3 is TGTGCCAGTAGTTGGGAAGGTAGCAATCAGCCCCAGCATTTT.

CDR3 DNA: TGCGCCAGCAGCTTGGGGAGATCCGGGACAGGGGTGACCGGGGAGCTGTTTTTT. Its protein product is CASSLGRSGTGVTGELFF. The J gene is TRBJ2-2, the V gene TRBV5-1; 10 bases are shared with TRBD1. Germline CDR1 SGHRS, CDR2 YFSETQ. J gave up 5 bases and V 0 bases, and 10 bases lay outside the gene matches. The CDR3 is made up of 18 amino acids.

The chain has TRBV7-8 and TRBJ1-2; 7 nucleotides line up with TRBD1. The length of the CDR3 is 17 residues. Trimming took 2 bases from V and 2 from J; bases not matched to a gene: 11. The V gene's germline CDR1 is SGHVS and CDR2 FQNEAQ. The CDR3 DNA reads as TGTGCCAGCAGCTTAAGCCGGACGGGACAGAAGAACTATGGCTACACCTTC. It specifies CASSLSRTGQKNYGYTF.

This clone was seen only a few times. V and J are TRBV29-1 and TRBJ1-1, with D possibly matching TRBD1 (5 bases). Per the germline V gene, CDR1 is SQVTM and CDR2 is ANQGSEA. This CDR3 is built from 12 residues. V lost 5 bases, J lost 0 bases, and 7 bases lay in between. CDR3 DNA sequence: TGCAGCGTTTTGACAGTGAACACTGAAGCTTTCTTT. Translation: CSVLTVNTEAFF.